A single T cell receptor (beta chain) is shown here with its context. The junction had 4 bases not matched to a gene; V was cut back by 2 bases and J by 7 bases. The CDR3 contains 13 residues. CDR1 and CDR2 (germline): LNHDA, SQIVND (reference sequence). The sample originates from a study of cytomegalovirus exposure and HLA in healthy donors. The PCR was carried out with 60 Vbeta primers and 13 Jbeta primers. Sequencing was performed with immunoSEQ multiplex PCR; in TCRdb, only in-frame clones are kept and a portion is missing. The data contain about 160,000 clones, around four fifths of them singletons.

The sequence was obtained from a male donor in good health and CMV-seronegative. This rearrangement joins TRBV19 to TRBJ1-2; 7 bases are a match to TRBD1. Sequencing was performed on PBMCs. The CDR3 reads CASSIQGVSGYTF. In DNA form, the CDR3 reads TGTGCCAGTAGTATACAGGGGGTGAGTGGCTACACCTTC.